This T cell receptor beta chain was found in a study of T cell changes during pregnancy in multiple sclerosis. Generated by immunoSEQ multiplex PCR, the TCRdb table keeps only in-frame clones and is missing some. The table shows around 61,000 clones, with approximately 90% occurring only once. The source of this sequence is a female donor in good health, enrolled as a control in a pregnancy study. The sample consisted of peripheral blood, taken in the first trimester of pregnancy.

CDR3 region: CASSPPGVRRGTQYF. The DNA for the CDR3 is TGTGCCAGCAGCCCCCCGGGGGTTCGTCGCGGTACGCAGTATTTT. The rearrangement joins TRBV2 to TRBJ2-3; possibly TRBD2 for D (6 bases). The CDR3 is 15 residues long. The germline V gene encodes CDR1 SNHLY and CDR2 FYNNEI. The ends were cut back, 6 bases at V and 8 bases at J, with 21 bases in the middle.